One sample yielded the 21 T cell receptor beta chains listed below, sequenced in a study of cytomegalovirus exposure and HLA in healthy donors. The PCR was carried out with 60 Vbeta primers and 13 Jbeta primers. Repertoires were generated with immunoSEQ multiplex PCR, while TCRdb's copy carries only in-frame clones and drops some. This sample yields about 150,000 clones, of which about 83% are seen a single time; about 4% belongs to the top ten. The sequencing sample was made of PBMCs. These receptors were collected from a woman aged 40 to 50 in good health and CMV-seronegative.

This clone was seen once. The genes are TRBV7-9 and TRBJ2-4, with D possibly TRBD2 on 6 matching bases. CDR3 size: 15 residues. Germline V gene lookup returns CDR1 SEHNR and CDR2 FQNEAQ (reference sequence). V was shortened by 3 bases and J by 2 bases, with 11 bases between the two germline ends. The DNA of the CDR3 is TGTGCCAGCAGCTTTCTCGGGGGTCCCAAAAACATTCAGTACTTC. It is translated as CASSFLGGPKNIQYF. Looking up the rest from reference TRBV7-9 and TRBJ2-4 gives the full variable domain: DTGVSQNPRHKITKRGQNVTFRCDPISEHNRLYWYRQTLGQGPEFLTYFQNEAQLEKSRLLSDRFSAERPKGSFSTLEIQRTEQGDSAMYLCASSFLGGPKNIQYFGAGTRLSVL.

This clone was found once. This chain links TRBV5-1 with TRBJ2-5, with TRBD1 matching 7 bases. Trimming at V came to 0 bases and at J to 5 bases, leaving 4 bases not matched to a gene. Germline CDR1 and CDR2: SGHRS and YFSETQ. This CDR3 is built from 14 residues. The CDR3 here is CASSLGQGQETQYF. The CDR3 DNA sequence: TGCGCCAGCAGCTTGGGACAGGGCCAGGAGACCCAGTACTTC.

The count of this clone is one. This chain uses TRBV28 with TRBJ1-4; possibly TRBD1 for D (6 bases). CDR3 length equals 15 residues. V was clipped by 6 bases and J by 5 bases, with 16 bases between them. CDR1 MDHEN and CDR2 SYDVKM come from the germline V gene. Written as DNA, the CDR3 is TGTGCCAGCAGAAACCATCAGGGGAACAATGAAAAACTGTTTTTT. It specifies CASRNHQGNNEKLFF.

The chain has TRBV5-4 and TRBJ2-2, with TRBD2 as a possible D gene (7 bases). Between the trimmed V and J ends, which lost 4 bases and 1 base, there was a span of 11 bases. The germline V gene encodes CDR1 SGHNT and CDR2 YYREEE (reference sequence). This CDR3 is built from 15 residues. In DNA form, the CDR3 reads TGTGCCAGCAGCCCGGGGGGCCGGAACACCGGGGAGCTGTTTTTT. This translates into CASSPGGRNTGELFF.

The chain combines TRBV7-2 with TRBJ2-7; D possibly corresponds to TRBD2 (6 bases). Germline CDR1 reads SGHTA; CDR2 reads FQGNSA. This CDR3 has 14 residues. Between the trimmed V and J ends, which lost 5 bases and 4 bases, there was a span of 15 bases. DNA for the CDR3: TGTGCCAGCAGCCCTCCGGGACTTCAATACGAGCAGTACTTC. Protein sequence: CASSPPGLQYEQYF.

This chain connects TRBV27 to TRBJ2-7; 10 bases are a match to TRBD2. After removal of 6 bases from V and 0 bases from J, the junction contained 5 bases not matched to a gene. The germline V gene has CDR1 MNHEY and CDR2 SMNVEV (reference sequence). CDR3 length: 15 residues. The DNA of the CDR3 is TGTGCCAGCAGGCCGAGCGGGGGGGTCTCCTACGAGCAGTACTTC. It specifies CASRPSGGVSYEQYF.

The rearrangement uses TRBV5-8 and TRBJ1-2; TRBD1 agrees at 8 bases. CDR1 and CDR2 from the germline V gene are SGHTS and YDEGEE. With V trimmed by 0 bases and J by 1 base, 5 bases remained unmatched. The CDR3 runs 16 residues. In DNA, the CDR3 is TGTGCCAGCAGCTTGGCGCGAGGGACAGGTAACTATGGCTACACCTTC. This encodes CASSLARGTGNYGYTF.

Regarding this clone: Other DNA variants within this sample encode the same CDR3. CDR3 amino acids: CASSLGRWAQEKLFF. Here the CDR3 DNA reads TGTGCCAGCAGCTTGGGTCGCTGGGCTCAAGAAAAACTGTTTTTT. This sequence joins TRBV7-2 and TRBJ1-4; D call uncertain. The germline V gene has CDR1 SGHTA and CDR2 FQGNSA. V was shortened by 3 bases and J by 8 bases, with 16 bases between the two germline ends. The CDR3 runs 15 residues.

This chain uses TRBV10-3 with TRBJ2-1; weak D call: TRBD2 (6 bases). The CDR3 consists of 16 residues. Germline V gene sequence: CDR1 ENHRY, CDR2 SYGVKD. V was pared by 7 bases and J by 0 bases, with 16 bases between. The CDR3 protein is CAIMGGAGSSYNEQFF. CDR3 in DNA: TGTGCCATCATGGGGGGTGCGGGTAGCTCCTACAATGAGCAGTTCTTC.

The chain links TRBV19 to TRBJ2-3; TRBD1 might be the D (6 bases). Germline V gene lookup returns CDR1 LNHDA and CDR2 SQIVND (reference sequence). Trimming cost V 4 bases and J 2 bases, with 16 bases left between them. The CDR3 has 16 amino acids. CDR3 DNA: TGTGCCAGTAGTAATTACAGGGAACGGGCCACAGATACGCAGTATTTT. It yields the protein CASSNYRERATDTQYF.

V usage is TRBV5-1 and J usage is TRBJ1-4; possibly TRBD1 for D (6 bases). V was clipped by 3 bases and J by 4 bases, with 16 bases between them. The CDR3 is made up of 16 amino acids. The germline V gene encodes CDR1 SGHRS and CDR2 YFSETQ. CDR3 bases: TGCGCCAGCAGCTCGGCCTTCAGGGGCCTTAATGAAAAACTGTTTTTT. It codes for CASSSAFRGLNEKLFF.

This clone was counted a few times. The J gene is TRBJ2-7, the V gene TRBV5-5; 11 nucleotides agree with TRBD2. Germline-derived CDR1 and CDR2 are SGHKS and YYEKEE (reference sequence). CDR3 length: 15 residues. Germline trimming cut 2 bases from V and 2 bases from J; bases unmatched to any gene: 3. CDR3 nucleotide sequence: TGTGCCAGCAGCTTCCTAGCGGGAGGTCCCTACGAGCAGTACTTC. It is translated as CASSFLAGGPYEQYF.

J is TRBJ1-1 and V is TRBV5-1; weak D call: TRBD1 (5 bases). Deletions cut 6 bases from V and 6 bases from J, with 9 bases between. This CDR3 spans 11 amino acids. The germline V gene encodes CDR1 SGHRS and CDR2 YFSETQ. The CDR3 DNA reads as TGCGCCAGCAAAGGGGAGGCTGAAGCTTTCTTT. Encoded protein: CASKGEAEAFF.

V is TRBV5-1 and J is TRBJ2-6, with TRBD2 as a possible D gene (5 bases). The ends were cut back, 6 bases at V and 2 bases at J, with 9 bases in the middle. This CDR3 has 14 amino acids. Looked up from germline, CDR1 is SGHRS and CDR2 is YFSETQ. CDR3 sequence reads: CASNSVPGANVLTF. The CDR3 DNA reads as TGCGCCAGCAATAGCGTCCCTGGGGCCAACGTCCTGACTTTC.

The chain recombines TRBV2 with TRBJ1-6, with no clear D. This CDR3 has 15 residues. Germline V gene sequence: CDR1 SNHLY, CDR2 FYNNEI. V was cut by 8 bases and J by 6 bases, with 17 bases left in between. The CDR3 loop is CASLDRAALNSPLHF. The DNA of the CDR3 is TGTGCCAGCCTCGACCGCGCGGCTCTTAATTCACCCCTCCACTTT.

V usage is TRBV6-1 and J usage is TRBJ1-4; 8 bases are shared with TRBD1. J gave up 8 bases and V 3 bases, and 8 bases lay outside the gene matches. This CDR3 contains 15 residues. The germline V gene encodes CDR1 MNHNS and CDR2 SASEGT. CDR3 in DNA: TGTGCCAGCAGTGACGACAGGGGACATAGAGAAAAACTGTTTTTT. Translated, it gives CASSDDRGHREKLFF.

This clone has only a few counts. The rearrangement joins TRBV13 to TRBJ2-7, with D possibly TRBD2 on 6 matching bases. The CDR3 sequence is 14 residues long. V shed 0 bases and J shed 2 bases, with 8 bases lying between them. Germline V CDR1 and CDR2: PRHDT, FYEKMQ (reference sequence). CDR3 sequence reads: CASSLGLATYEQYF. DNA for the CDR3: TGTGCCAGCAGCTTAGGACTAGCCACCTACGAGCAGTACTTC.

There are a few counts of this clone. This chain connects TRBV6-6 to TRBJ1-5, with unresolved D. Germline V lookup: CDR1 MNHNY, CDR2 SVGAGI (reference sequence). This CDR3 is 14 amino acids long. The ends were cut back, 6 bases at V and 1 base at J, with 10 bases in the middle. DNA for the CDR3: TGTGCCAGCAGGGATGACATAAGCAATCAGCCCCAGCATTTT. It translates to CASRDDISNQPQHF.

The chain uses TRBV5-6 and TRBJ2-5, with 8 bases matching TRBD1. The CDR3 consists of 16 residues. Germline V gives CDR1 SGHDT, CDR2 YYEEEE. V gave up 4 bases and J gave up 4 bases; unmatched junction bases: 12. The CDR3 DNA is TGTGCCAGCAGCCTGATGGACAGGGCGCGACGAGAGACCCAGTACTTC. It is translated as CASSLMDRARRETQYF.

The V and J genes are TRBV6-4 and TRBJ2-3, with 12 bases matching TRBD2. CDR3 length: 14 residues. Germline CDR1 is MRHNA and CDR2 is SNTAGT. J lost 4 bases, V lost 4 bases, and 0 bases had no gene match. CDR3 nucleotide sequence: TGTGCCAGCAGTGGACTAGCGGGAGCAGATACGCAGTATTTT. Residues: CASSGLAGADTQYF.

The sample holds one count of this clone. The rearrangement links TRBV21-1 to TRBJ1-6; the table's TRBD1 call for D was not verified on the DNA. TRBV21-1 is classified as a pseudogene. The CDR3 sequence is 21 residues long. The CDR3 here is CASIKFSWGHSTILYNSPLHF. DNA for the CDR3: TGTGCCAGCATAAAATTTAGTTGGGGCCACTCGACAATACTCTATAATTCACCCCTCCACTTT.